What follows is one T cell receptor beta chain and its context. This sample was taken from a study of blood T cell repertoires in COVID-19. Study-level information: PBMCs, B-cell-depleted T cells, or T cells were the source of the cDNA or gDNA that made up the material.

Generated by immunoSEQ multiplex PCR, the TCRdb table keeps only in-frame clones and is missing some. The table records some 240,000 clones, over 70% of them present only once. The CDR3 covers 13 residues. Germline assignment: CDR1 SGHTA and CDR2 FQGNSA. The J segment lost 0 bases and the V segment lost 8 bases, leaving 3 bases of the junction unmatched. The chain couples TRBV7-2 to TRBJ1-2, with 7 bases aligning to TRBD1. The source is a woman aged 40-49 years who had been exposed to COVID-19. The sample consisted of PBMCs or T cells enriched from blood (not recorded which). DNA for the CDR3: TGTGCCAGCCGGGACAGTTCTAACTATGGCTACACCTTC. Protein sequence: CASRDSSNYGYTF.